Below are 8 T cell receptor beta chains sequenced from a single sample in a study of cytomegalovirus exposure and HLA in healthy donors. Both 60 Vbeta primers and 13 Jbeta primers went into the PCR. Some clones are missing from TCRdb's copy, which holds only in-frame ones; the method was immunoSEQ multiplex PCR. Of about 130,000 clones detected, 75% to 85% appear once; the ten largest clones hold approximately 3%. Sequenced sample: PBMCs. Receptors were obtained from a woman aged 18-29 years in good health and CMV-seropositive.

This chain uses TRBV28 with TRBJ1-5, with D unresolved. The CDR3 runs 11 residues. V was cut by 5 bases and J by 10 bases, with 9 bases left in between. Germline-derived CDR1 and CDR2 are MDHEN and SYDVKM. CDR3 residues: CASSNAGPQHF. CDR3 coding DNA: TGTGCCAGCAGTAATGCCGGTCCCCAGCATTTT.

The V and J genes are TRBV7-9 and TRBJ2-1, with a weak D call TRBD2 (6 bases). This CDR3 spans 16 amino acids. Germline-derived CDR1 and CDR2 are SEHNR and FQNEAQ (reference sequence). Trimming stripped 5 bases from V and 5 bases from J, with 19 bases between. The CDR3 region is CASSTLLTGENNEQFF. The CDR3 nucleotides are TGTGCCAGCAGCACCCTCCTCACGGGGGAGAACAATGAGCAGTTCTTC.

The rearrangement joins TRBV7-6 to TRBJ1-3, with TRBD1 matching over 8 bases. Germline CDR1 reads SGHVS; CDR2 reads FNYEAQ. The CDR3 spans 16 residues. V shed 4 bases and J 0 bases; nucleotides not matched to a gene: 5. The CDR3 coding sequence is TGTGCCAGCAGCTCCCGACAGGGGATCTCTGGAAACACCATATATTTT. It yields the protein CASSSRQGISGNTIYF.

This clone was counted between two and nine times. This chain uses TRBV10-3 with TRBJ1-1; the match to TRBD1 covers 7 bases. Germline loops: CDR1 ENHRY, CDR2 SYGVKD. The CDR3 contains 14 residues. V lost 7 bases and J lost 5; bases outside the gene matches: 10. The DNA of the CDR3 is TGTGCCATCAAGGCAGGGGGTACATTAACTGAAGCTTTCTTT. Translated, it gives CAIKAGGTLTEAFF.

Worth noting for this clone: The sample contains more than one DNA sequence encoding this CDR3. The CDR3 spells CASSLTSGGYNEQFF. The CDR3, as DNA: TGCGCCAGCAGCCTAACTAGCGGGGGCTACAATGAGCAGTTCTTC. This sequence joins TRBV4-1 and TRBJ2-1, with 11 bases matching TRBD2. With 4 bases clipped from V and 3 bases from J, the junction kept 2 bases outside the gene matches. Germline CDR1 is MGHRA and CDR2 is YSYEKL. This CDR3 spans 15 amino acids.

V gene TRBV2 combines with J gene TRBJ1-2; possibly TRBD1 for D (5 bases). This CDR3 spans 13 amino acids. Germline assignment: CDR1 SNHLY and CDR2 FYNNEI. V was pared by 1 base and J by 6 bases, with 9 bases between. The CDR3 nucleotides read TGTGCCAGCAGTGAAGTTGGAGGGGATGGCTACACCTTC. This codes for CASSEVGGDGYTF. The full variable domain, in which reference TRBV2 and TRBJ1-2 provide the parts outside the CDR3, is EPEVTQTPSHQVTQMGQEVILRCVPISNHLYFYWYRQILGQKVEFLVSFYNNEISEKSEIFDDQFSVERPDGSNFTLKIRSTKLEDSAMYFCASSEVGGDGYTFGSGTRLTVV.

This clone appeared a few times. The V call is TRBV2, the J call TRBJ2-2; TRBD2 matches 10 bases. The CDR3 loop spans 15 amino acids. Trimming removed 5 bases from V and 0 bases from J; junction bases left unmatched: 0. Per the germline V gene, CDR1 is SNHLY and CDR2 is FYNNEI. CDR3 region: CASSTSGTNTGELFF. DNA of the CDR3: TGTGCCAGCAGTACTAGCGGGACGAACACCGGGGAGCTGTTTTTT.

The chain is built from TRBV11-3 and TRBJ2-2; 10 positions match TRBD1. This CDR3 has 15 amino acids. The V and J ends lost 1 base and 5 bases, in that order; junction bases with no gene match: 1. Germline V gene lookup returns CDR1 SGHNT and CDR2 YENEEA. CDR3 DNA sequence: TGTGCCAGCAGCTTAGGGGGACAGGGGACCGGGGAGCTGTTTTTT. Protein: CASSLGGQGTGELFF.